This TCR beta chain derives from a study of blood T cells in healthy people across ages. Trimming cost V 3 bases and J 5 bases; bases outside gene matches: 11. Germline V gene lookup returns CDR1 KGHSH and CDR2 LQKENI. The CDR3 length is 16 residues. For the second PCR, which ran for about 7 to 11 cycles, a sample-barcoded 5' primer and a J-beta primer mix were used. The template-switch adaptor, which had 12 random nucleotides, put a tag on each cDNA molecule. TCRdb called the 5' RACE reads again in MiXCR, with one record for every CDR3 protein. Of approximately 820,000 distinct CDR3 sequences in the sample, 40% to 50% are singletons; the top ten hold about 19%.

The sequence was collected from a man aged 55 to 70 in good health. The specimen was blood. V gene TRBV18 combines with J gene TRBJ2-7; 9 bases fit TRBD1. For the CDR3, the DNA is TGTGCCAGCTCACCGTCGGGGACAGGGAACGTAAACGAGCAGTACTTC. Amino acid sequence: CASSPSGTGNVNEQYF. Combining the CDR3 with reference TRBV18 and TRBJ2-7 gives the whole variable domain NAGVMQNPRHLVRRRGQEARLRCSPMKGHSHVYWYRQLPEEGLKFMVYLQKENIIDESGMPKERFSAEFPKEGPSILRIQQVVRGDSAAYFCASSPSGTGNVNEQYFGPGTRLTVT.